One and the same sample provided the 13 T cell receptor beta chains below, sequenced in a study of CD8 T cells in ankylosing spondylitis. A single record per CDR3 protein comes from TCRdb applying MiXCR to the 5' RACE reads. Of 100,000 to 150,000 distinct CDR3 sequences listed, roughly an eighth were seen once; the top ten hold around 4.3%. The sequenced sample consisted of blood, either unsorted or a sorted T cell fraction (not recorded which). Every receptor here comes from a female donor with ankylosing spondylitis or in good health (not recorded which).

Comment on this clonotype: A much larger clone differs from this one at a single base, so this may be a read error. The chain couples TRBV3-1 to TRBJ2-3; 8 bases agree with TRBD1. This CDR3 comprises 16 residues. Germline CDR1 reads LGHDT; CDR2 reads YNNKEL (reference sequence). CDR3 coding DNA: TGTGCCAGCAGCCAAACCACAGGGGGTGTCACAGATATGCAGTATTTT. It encodes CASSQTTGGVTDMQYF.

This clonotype has at least ten counts. V is TRBV28 and J is TRBJ1-2; D possibly corresponds to TRBD1 (5 bases). This CDR3 has 17 residues. The germline V gene encodes CDR1 MDHEN and CDR2 SYDVKM. Trimming took 5 bases from V and 0 from J, leaving 19 bases between them. The CDR3 DNA reads TGTGCCAGCAGTCCACCGGCTGGGGCGGATGCTAACTATGGCTACACCTTC. Translating gives CASSPPAGADANYGYTF.

The chain combines TRBV30 with TRBJ1-5, with a tentative D call TRBD1 (6 bases). CDR1 and CDR2 (germline): GTSNPN, SVGIG (reference sequence). The CDR3 is made up of 12 amino acids. V was cut by 8 bases and J by 5 bases, with 13 bases left in between. CDR3 nucleotide sequence: TGTGCCCGAAGGGGGGCGGATCAGCCCCAGCATTTT. Its protein is CARRGADQPQHF.

V and J are TRBV7-9 and TRBJ2-7; the D call may be TRBD1 or TRBD2 (5 bases each). Germline values: CDR1 SEHNR, CDR2 FQNEAQ (reference sequence). Trimming shortened V by 7 bases and J by 4 bases, and 11 bases separated the two germline ends. This CDR3 is 12 amino acids long. The CDR3 DNA follows: TGTGCCAGCACCCTTGGGGGATACGAGCAGTACTTC. The encoded protein is CASTLGGYEQYF. Full variable domain (remainder filled in from reference TRBV7-9 and TRBJ2-7): DTGVSQNPRHKITKRGQNVTFRCDPISEHNRLYWYRQTLGQGPEFLTYFQNEAQLEKSRLLSDRFSAERPKGSFSTLEIQRTEQGDSAMYLCASTLGGYEQYFGPGTRLTVT.

This clonotype was seen repeatedly, ten times or more. The CDR3 sequence is CASSLSNGISYEQYF. In DNA form, the CDR3 reads TGTGCCAGCAGCCTTAGTAATGGCATATCCTACGAGCAGTACTTC. This sequence joins TRBV7-2 and TRBJ2-7, with D unresolved. Germline CDR1 reads SGHTA; CDR2 reads FQGNSA. Between the trimmed V and J ends, which lost 5 bases and 1 base, there was a span of 15 bases. This CDR3 comprises 15 residues. The full variable domain, in which reference TRBV7-2 and TRBJ2-7 provide the parts outside the CDR3, is GAGVSQSPSNKVTEKGKDVELRCDPISGHTALYWYRQSLGQGLEFLIYFQGNSAPDKSGLPSDRFSAERTGGSVSTLTIQRTQQEDSAVYLCASSLSNGISYEQYFGPGTRLTVT.

This clonotype was observed many times. V is TRBV20-1 and J is TRBJ1-1, with 9 bases identical to TRBD1. The CDR3 loop spans 13 amino acids. J was trimmed by 5 bases and V by 6 bases; bases with no gene match: 7. From germline, CDR1 is DFQATT and CDR2 SNEGSKA (reference sequence). As DNA, the CDR3 is TGCAGTGCAGACAGGGGGAGGAATACTGAAGCTTTCTTT. Amino acids: CSADRGRNTEAFF.

This clonotype has ten or more counts. The chain has TRBV24-1 and TRBJ1-5; perhaps TRBD1 as D (5 bases). The germline CDR1 and CDR2 sequences are KGHDR and SFDVKD. The length of the CDR3 is 18 residues. Trimming left V 3 bases short and J 9 bases short, with 26 bases between. The CDR3 protein is CATSDPIGRDSCLRPQHF. In DNA form, the CDR3 reads TGTGCCACCAGTGATCCCATTGGGAGAGACAGCTGTCTTCGGCCCCAGCATTTT.

The rearrangement links TRBV12-3 or TRBV12-4 to TRBJ1-1; the D gene is possibly TRBD1 (5 bases). Trimming stripped 0 bases from V and 0 bases from J, with 17 bases between. This CDR3 has 18 residues. The CDR3 sequence is CASSLATGRRSLNTEAFF. DNA for the CDR3: TGTGCCAGCAGTTTAGCGACGGGACGGAGGTCCCTGAACACTGAAGCTTTCTTT.

This clonotype showed up many times. The chain recombines TRBV28 with TRBJ1-5; 9 bases are shared with TRBD1. The CDR3 runs to 13 residues. V trimming: 7 bases; J trimming: 7 bases; junction bases outside the gene matches: 5. Germline V CDR1 and CDR2: MDHEN, SYDVKM. CDR3 in amino acids: CASNTGGYQPQHF. The CDR3 DNA sequence: TGTGCCAGCAACACAGGGGGCTACCAGCCCCAGCATTTT.

Many counts were recorded for this clonotype. This rearrangement joins TRBV7-2 to TRBJ2-3; perhaps TRBD2 as D (6 bases). Germline values: CDR1 SGHTA, CDR2 FQGNSA. Trimming cost V 4 bases and J 4 bases, with 15 bases left between them. This CDR3 contains 15 residues. CDR3: CASSYEGGWPDTQYF. CDR3 in DNA: TGTGCCAGCAGCTACGAGGGAGGATGGCCAGATACGCAGTATTTT.

At least ten counts were recorded for this clonotype. The V and J genes are TRBV5-1 and TRBJ2-3; 9 bases are shared with TRBD2. CDR1 and CDR2 from the germline V gene are SGHRS and YFSETQ. J was trimmed by 4 bases and V by 3 bases; bases with no gene match: 6. This CDR3 has 15 amino acids. The CDR3 loop reads CASSSRREGSDTQYF. CDR3 nucleotides: TGCGCCAGCAGCTCGCGGCGGGAGGGGTCAGATACGCAGTATTTT.

This clonotype was picked up many times. The rearrangement links TRBV21-1 to TRBJ1-2. TRBV21-1 is designated a pseudogene. The CDR3 consists of 10 residues. CDR3 in amino acids: CASSLRGPFF. As DNA, the CDR3 is TGTGCCAGCAGCCTCAGGGGCCCTTTCTTC.

This clonotype occurred many times. V and J are TRBV6-5 and TRBJ1-4; the D gene is possibly TRBD1 (5 bases). There are 16 residues in the CDR3. Germline V gives CDR1 MNHEY, CDR2 SVGAGI. Trimming cost V 6 bases and J 4 bases, with 18 bases left between them. CDR3 amino acids: CASSYNRDALNEKLFF. DNA for the CDR3: TGTGCCAGCAGCTACAACCGGGACGCACTTAATGAAAAACTGTTTTTT.